A single sample is the source of the 32 T cell receptor beta chains below, sequenced in a study of CD8 T cells in ankylosing spondylitis. Study outcomes and limitations: For ankylosing spondylitis blood, a TCR beta motif of about eight highly homologous variants appeared characteristic.

One entry per CDR3 protein results from TCRdb running MiXCR on the 5' RACE reads. The data contain more than 500,000 distinct CDR3 sequences, about 5.2% of them singletons. Their antigens are not known. Sequenced sample: blood, either unsorted or a sorted T cell fraction (not recorded which). The receptors originated from a male donor with ankylosing spondylitis.

This clonotype appeared many times. This rearrangement joins TRBV20-1 to TRBJ1-4; D uncertain. The ends were cut back, 5 bases at V and 4 bases at J, with 14 bases in the middle. This CDR3 is built from 14 residues. In germline, CDR1 is DFQATT, CDR2 SNEGSKA (reference sequence). The DNA for the CDR3 is TGCAGTGCTCCGAGGGAGGGAGGTAATGAAAAACTGTTTTTT. Translating it yields CSAPREGGNEKLFF.

This clonotype was counted ten times or more. The chain couples TRBV24-1 to TRBJ1-1, with D hard to call. Germline V gives CDR1 KGHDR, CDR2 SFDVKD. The CDR3 runs to 14 residues. Trimming took 4 bases from V and 12 from J, leaving 20 bases between them. The CDR3 DNA reads as TGTGCCACCAGTGACCCCCGCTGGGGTTCTAGGACTTTCTTT. This gives the protein CATSDPRWGSRTFF.

The sample holds many counts of this clonotype. The V gene is TRBV7-9, the J gene TRBJ1-6; TRBD1 might be the D (5 bases). The CDR3 is 16 amino acids. Germline-derived CDR1 and CDR2 are SEHNR and FQNEAQ (reference sequence). V lost 4 bases to trimming and J lost 7 bases, with 17 bases between them. CDR3: CASSSRGGTSNSPLHF. The CDR3 region has the DNA TGTGCCAGCAGCTCGCGTGGGGGGACGAGCAATTCACCCCTCCACTTT. The whole variable domain, filled in from reference TRBV7-9 and TRBJ1-6, reads DTGVSQNPRHKITKRGQNVTFRCDPISEHNRLYWYRQTLGQGPEFLTYFQNEAQLEKSRLLSDRFSAERPKGSFSTLEIQRTEQGDSAMYLCASSSRGGTSNSPLHFGNGTRLTVT.

The genes are TRBV11-2 and TRBJ2-4; 9 bases map to TRBD2. Losses at the gene ends were 7 bases for V and 6 bases for J; bases not matched to a gene: 13. The CDR3 loop spans 16 amino acids. Germline assignment: CDR1 SGHAT and CDR2 FQNNGV. The CDR3 here is CASTDYRGGAGNIQYF. In DNA, the CDR3 is TGTGCCAGCACGGACTATCGCGGGGGGGCGGGAAACATTCAGTACTTC. The full variable domain, completed using reference TRBV11-2 and TRBJ2-4, is EAGVAQSPRYKIIEKRQSVAFWCNPISGHATLYWYQQILGQGPKLLIQFQNNGVVDDSQLPKDRFSAERLKGVDSTLKIQPAKLEDSAVYLCASTDYRGGAGNIQYFGAGTRLSVL.

The V gene is TRBV11-2, the J gene TRBJ1-4, with 10 bases fitting TRBD1. CDR3 length equals 15 residues. Germline values: CDR1 SGHAT, CDR2 FQNNGV. J lost 8 bases, V lost 5 bases, and 8 bases had no gene match. CDR3 sequence (DNA): TGTGCCAGCAGCAACCGACAGGGGGCTGAGGAAAAACTGTTTTTT. Translating it yields CASSNRQGAEEKLFF.

This clonotype has a count of ten or more. This rearrangement joins TRBV9 to TRBJ2-5; 9 bases line up with TRBD1. There are 15 residues in the CDR3. The V gene end was trimmed by 5 bases and the J gene end by 2 bases; junction bases not matched to a gene: 7. Per the germline V gene, CDR1 is SGDLS and CDR2 is YYNGEE. Here the CDR3 reads CASSRSGTGQETQYF. The DNA for the CDR3 is TGTGCCAGCAGTCGTAGTGGGACAGGGCAAGAGACCCAGTACTTC.

This clonotype was found many times. J is TRBJ1-1 and V is TRBV28; 10 bases match TRBD1. Trimming at V came to 4 bases and at J to 3 bases, leaving 5 bases not matched to a gene. Germline V gene sequence: CDR1 MDHEN, CDR2 SYDVKM. This CDR3 region has 15 residues. The CDR3 DNA sequence: TGTGCCAGCAGTTCCCGGGACAGGGGACACACTGAAGCTTTCTTT. Its translation is CASSSRDRGHTEAFF.

This clonotype was seen ten or more times. The chain combines TRBV29-1 with TRBJ1-2; no reliable D call. Trimming took 3 bases from V and 5 from J, leaving 19 bases between them. CDR1 and CDR2 from the germline V gene are SQVTM and ANQGSEA. The CDR3 has 15 residues. The CDR3 loop is CSVDREVYNLYGYTF. Here the CDR3 DNA reads TGCAGCGTTGATAGAGAGGTTTACAACCTTTATGGCTACACCTTC.

In this sample, this clonotype turned up many times. The chain's CDR3 is CASSYSRQIYNEQFF. The CDR3 DNA follows: TGTGCCAGCAGTTACTCTAGACAGATCTACAATGAGCAGTTCTTC. The chain combines TRBV6-5 with TRBJ2-1, with a possible D match to TRBD1 (5 bases). The germline gives CDR1 MNHEY, CDR2 SVGAGI. This CDR3 is built from 15 residues. V gave up 0 bases and J gave up 3 bases, with 9 bases separating them.

This clonotype occurred many times. V usage is TRBV7-2 and J usage is TRBJ2-7, with D perhaps matching TRBD2 (5 bases). Trimming removed 3 bases from V and 0 bases from J, with 15 bases in between. Germline V gene sequence: CDR1 SGHTA, CDR2 FQGNSA. The CDR3 runs 16 residues. In DNA form, the CDR3 reads TGTGCCAGCAGCTTCCCTGGGAGACGTAGCTCCTACGAGCAGTACTTC. It yields the protein CASSFPGRRSSYEQYF.

Many counts were recorded for this clonotype. The chain combines TRBV7-2 with TRBJ1-5; no definite D call. Germline CDR1 reads SGHTA; CDR2 reads FQGNSA. This CDR3 is 16 amino acids long. V lost 2 bases, J lost 0 bases, and 11 bases lay in between. CDR3 coding DNA: TGTGCCAGCAGCTTAAAGGCCGCATATAGCAATCAGCCCCAGCATTTT. Its translation is CASSLKAAYSNQPQHF.

This clonotype was found many times. V is TRBV4-3 and J is TRBJ1-6; the match to TRBD1 covers 7 bases. Looked up from germline, CDR1 is LGHNA and CDR2 is YSLEER. With V trimmed by 3 bases and J by 9 bases, 2 bases remained unmatched. The CDR3 runs to 13 residues. The CDR3 DNA reads TGCGCCAGCAGCCAGACAGGGAGTTCACCCCTCCACTTT. It encodes CASSQTGSSPLHF.

There are many counts of this clonotype. This CDR3 reads CASSSLRTRGGPVYEQYF. As DNA, the CDR3 is TGTGCCAGCAGCTCCCTACGGACGAGAGGGGGGCCAGTCTACGAGCAGTACTTC. The chain recombines TRBV7-8 with TRBJ2-7; possibly TRBD1 or TRBD2 for D (6 bases each). V lost 4 bases to trimming and J lost 3 bases, with 25 bases between them. The length of the CDR3 is 18 residues. From germline, CDR1 is SGHVS and CDR2 FQNEAQ.

This clonotype has at least ten counts. The V and J genes are TRBV20-1 and TRBJ1-2; perhaps TRBD1 as D (6 bases). The germline V gene encodes CDR1 DFQATT and CDR2 SNEGSKA (reference sequence). This CDR3 has 13 amino acids. Trimming stripped 5 bases from V and 6 bases from J, with 16 bases between. The CDR3 DNA reads TGCAGTGCTCCTAAAGGACAGCTTAATGGCTACACCTTC. It codes for CSAPKGQLNGYTF.

The genes are TRBV5-6 and TRBJ2-7; 7 nucleotides align to TRBD1. V lost 1 base to trimming and J lost 4 bases; unmatched junction nucleotides: 5. The CDR3 is made up of 14 amino acids. Germline V gene data show CDR1 as SGHDT and CDR2 as YYEEEE. CDR3 bases: TGTGCCAGCAGCTTGCCTGGGACAGCTTACGAGCAGTACTTC. This codes for CASSLPGTAYEQYF.

Ten or more counts support this clonotype. The genes are TRBV20-1 and TRBJ1-5, with a tentative D call TRBD1 (6 bases). Germline CDR1 is DFQATT and CDR2 is SNEGSKA (reference sequence). The V gene lost 0 bases and the J gene lost 2 bases, with 17 bases spanning the gap. This CDR3 is built from 17 residues. The CDR3 here is CSARDAVGGAGNQPQHF. CDR3 sequence (DNA): TGCAGTGCTAGAGATGCGGTGGGGGGCGCAGGCAATCAGCCCCAGCATTTT.

This clonotype showed up many times. The V call is TRBV10-3, the J call TRBJ2-1; D might be TRBD1 or TRBD2, each matching 5 bases. CDR1 is ENHRY, CDR2 SYGVKD, per germline. Trimming left V 3 bases short and J 6 bases short, with 6 bases between. This CDR3 contains 12 residues. CDR3 coding DNA: TGTGCCATCAGTGATGGGGGCAATGAGCAGTTCTTC. Translated, it gives CAISDGGNEQFF.

In this sample, this clonotype turned up a few times. The chain recombines TRBV5-1 with TRBJ2-3; D is perhaps TRBD2 (5 bases). From germline, CDR1 is SGHRS and CDR2 YFSETQ. The CDR3 sequence is 13 residues long. The CDR3 DNA reads as TGCGCAAGCCGGACTCCTAGCACAGATACGCAGTATTTT. It translates to CASRTPSTDTQYF.

This clonotype appeared many times. This chain uses TRBV7-8 with TRBJ2-1; D ambiguous. Per germline, CDR1 SGHVS and CDR2 FQNEAQ. Trimming left V 5 bases short and J 13 bases short, with 27 bases between. CDR3 size: 16 residues. In DNA form, the CDR3 reads TGTGCCAGCAGCCCAGAAATAGGTGCGGTCGGCATAGGACAGTTCTTC. Protein: CASSPEIGAVGIGQFF.

This clonotype has more than one count but fewer than ten. The chain combines TRBV27 with TRBJ2-7; 8 bases map to TRBD1. Germline trimming cut 6 bases from V and 3 bases from J; bases unmatched to any gene: 7. Per the germline V gene, CDR1 is MNHEY and CDR2 is SMNVEV (reference sequence). This CDR3 is built from 14 residues. Here the CDR3 DNA reads TGTGCCAGCAGGAAGGGACAGGCCTTCTACGAGCAGTACTTC. This encodes CASRKGQAFYEQYF.

This clonotype was seen ten or more times. The V gene is TRBV29-1, the J gene TRBJ2-1, with 12 bases aligning to TRBD2. This CDR3 is 13 amino acids long. Germline loops: CDR1 SQVTM, CDR2 ANQGSEA. After removal of 4 bases from V and 8 bases from J, the junction contained 3 bases not matched to a gene. CDR3 in amino acids: CSVGTSGEYEQFF. As DNA, the CDR3 is TGCAGCGTTGGGACTAGCGGGGAGTATGAGCAGTTCTTC.

In its sample, this clonotype was seen a few times. The genes are TRBV6-2 or TRBV6-3 and TRBJ1-1; D remains unclear. Trimming took off 6 bases at V and 0 bases at J, with 11 bases between the two ends. CDR3 length equals 14 residues. The germline CDR1 and CDR2 sequences are MNHEY and SVGEGT. Written as DNA, the CDR3 is TGTGCCAGCAGGTCGGTTATGGTGAACACTGAAGCTTTCTTT. Translation: CASRSVMVNTEAFF.

At least ten counts were recorded for this clonotype. This chain links TRBV7-9 with TRBJ2-1; TRBD2 agrees at 13 bases. The CDR3 sequence is 16 residues long. V lost 5 bases, J lost 5 bases, and 6 bases stayed unmatched. Per the germline V gene, CDR1 is SEHNR and CDR2 is FQNEAQ (reference sequence). DNA of the CDR3: TGTGCCAGCAGCCTAGGGGGACTAGCGGGAAACAATGAGCAGTTCTTC. Residues: CASSLGGLAGNNEQFF.

This clonotype came up many times. The CDR3 DNA reads as TGTGCCAGCTCACCGGTACAATCTGATAATTCACCCCTCCACTTT. This translates into CASSPVQSDNSPLHF. The V and J genes are TRBV18 and TRBJ1-6; no clear D gene. CDR1 is KGHSH, CDR2 LQKENI, per germline. This CDR3 is 15 amino acids long. The V and J ends lost 3 bases and 5 bases respectively, with 11 bases between them.

At least ten counts were recorded for this clonotype. The rearrangement links TRBV5-1 to TRBJ2-5; D may be TRBD1 (6 bases). Trimming took off 5 bases at V and 2 bases at J, with 16 bases between the two ends. The CDR3 runs to 15 residues. Germline CDR1 and CDR2: SGHRS and YFSETQ. The CDR3 region has the DNA TGCGCCAGCAGTTCACAGGGTTGGCCACAAGAGACCCAGTACTTC. The encoded protein is CASSSQGWPQETQYF.

At least ten counts were recorded for this clonotype. The V and J genes are TRBV20-1 and TRBJ2-3, with TRBD1 as a possible D gene (6 bases). The length of the CDR3 is 15 residues. The germline CDR1 and CDR2 sequences are DFQATT and SNEGSKA (reference sequence). V shed 5 bases and J shed 6 bases, with 21 bases lying between them. Here the CDR3 reads CSAAQLVWGRDTQYF. CDR3 coding DNA: TGCAGTGCTGCTCAACTAGTTTGGGGGCGCGATACGCAGTATTTT.

This clonotype was counted at least ten times. This chain joins TRBV7-2 and TRBJ2-5, with D possibly TRBD2 on 7 matching bases. Germline values: CDR1 SGHTA, CDR2 FQGNSA. Trimming removed 2 bases from V and 4 bases from J, with 14 bases in between. CDR3 length equals 15 residues. DNA for the CDR3: TGTGCCAGCAGCTTAATAGGGGGGGCGGTAGAGACCCAGTACTTC. As protein: CASSLIGGAVETQYF.

In its sample, this clonotype was seen once. A clone one base away is much larger, so this may be a read error. This sequence joins TRBV6-5 and TRBJ1-5, with D uncertain. V was shortened by 5 bases and J by 4 bases, with 15 bases between the two germline ends. Germline values: CDR1 MNHEY, CDR2 SVGAGI. The CDR3 is made up of 15 amino acids. This CDR3 is CASSHFWGSNQPQHF. The CDR3 DNA sequence: TGTGCCAGCAGTCACTTTTGGGGATCGAATCAGCCCCAGCATTTT.

With regard to this clonotype: A read error is possible here, since a much larger clone lies one base away. The chain joins TRBV4-1 to TRBJ2-7; 7 nucleotides align to TRBD2. The V gene's germline CDR1 is MGHRA and CDR2 YSYEKL. The CDR3 spans 16 residues. CDR3 in amino acids: CASSQVPAGNSYEQHF. The CDR3 nucleotides are TGCGCCAGCAGCCAAGTCCCAGCGGGAAACTCCTACGAGCAGCACTTC.

This clonotype was picked up many times. V gene TRBV29-1 combines with J gene TRBJ1-2; TRBD1 is a possible D gene (5 bases). Germline V lookup: CDR1 SQVTM, CDR2 ANQGSEA. CDR3 length: 12 residues. Trimming cost V 4 bases and J 7 bases, with 13 bases left between them. CDR3 amino acids: CSVGVGRGGYTF. In DNA, the CDR3 is TGCAGCGTTGGGGTGGGGAGGGGTGGCTACACCTTC.

Ten or more counts support this clonotype. The chain employs TRBV20-1 and TRBJ2-7, with TRBD1 identical over 7 bases. This CDR3 has 12 amino acids. The junction had 7 bases not matched to a gene; V was cut back by 5 bases and J by 6 bases. Germline assignment: CDR1 DFQATT and CDR2 SNEGSKA (reference sequence). CDR3 sequence (DNA): TGCAGTGCTGGGACAGCTTCATTCGAGCAGTACTTC. Translation gives CSAGTASFEQYF.

This clonotype was seen a few times. DNA of the CDR3: TGTGCCAGCAGCCCGGGCTCCTGGGAGGATGAGCAGTTCTTC. Encoded protein: CASSPGSWEDEQFF. The chain recombines TRBV7-9 with TRBJ2-1; perhaps TRBD2 as D (6 bases). There are 14 residues in the CDR3. V was trimmed by 5 bases and J by 8 bases, leaving 16 bases between them. Germline CDR1 reads SEHNR; CDR2 reads FQNEAQ (reference sequence). The variable domain in full, completed from reference TRBV7-9 and TRBJ2-1, reads DTGVSQNPRHKITKRGQNVTFRCDPISEHNRLYWYRQTLGQGPEFLTYFQNEAQLEKSRLLSDRFSAERPKGSFSTLEIQRTEQGDSAMYLCASSPGSWEDEQFFGPGTRLTVL.